What follows are 11 T cell receptor beta chains derived from one specimen sequenced in a study of blood T cell repertoires in COVID-19. Sequencing used immunoSEQ multiplex PCR; TCRdb keeps in-frame clones, though not all of them. Found here are 200,000 to 250,000 clones, approximately 81% of them singletons; the top ten hold approximately 4%. The sequencing input was peripheral blood. The receptor source for this set is a woman older than 75 with acute or convalescent COVID-19.

The gene calls are TRBV28 and TRBJ2-7; 9 bases align to TRBD1. Losses at the gene ends were 1 base for V and 0 bases for J; bases not matched to a gene: 1. Germline-derived CDR1 and CDR2 are MDHEN and SYDVKM. The CDR3 spans 15 residues. The CDR3 protein is CASSLSGQGSYEQYF. The CDR3 nucleotides read TGTGCCAGCAGTTTATCGGGACAGGGCTCCTACGAGCAGTACTTC.

The V gene is TRBV6-1, the J gene TRBJ1-1, with 12 bases matching TRBD1. V lost 2 bases, J lost 4 bases, and 8 bases stayed unmatched. CDR3 length: 17 residues. Per the germline V gene, CDR1 is MNHNS and CDR2 is SASEGT. CDR3 in DNA: TGTGCCAGCAGTGAAACCGGGACAGGGGGCTCAGGCACTGAAGCTTTCTTT. Translated, it gives CASSETGTGGSGTEAFF.

This clone was detected once. The chain couples TRBV30 to TRBJ1-1; 7 positions agree with TRBD1. The CDR3 has 13 residues. Germline V CDR1 and CDR2: GTSNPN, SVGIG (reference sequence). The J segment lost 2 bases and the V segment lost 5 bases, leaving 5 bases of the junction unmatched. The CDR3 coding sequence is TGTGCCTGGGGGGGACAGTTAAACACTGAAGCTTTCTTT. Protein sequence: CAWGGQLNTEAFF.

The V gene is TRBV27, the J gene TRBJ2-7; TRBD1 might be the D (6 bases). The CDR3 has 11 residues. Germline loops: CDR1 MNHEY, CDR2 SMNVEV (reference sequence). V dropped 3 bases and J dropped 8 bases, with 8 bases sitting between them. CDR3 in amino acids: CASSLGQKQYF. CDR3 nucleotide sequence: TGTGCCAGCAGTTTGGGACAAAAGCAGTACTTC.

This clone has a single count. The chain has TRBV11-2 and TRBJ1-3; D is undetermined. The CDR3 is made up of 15 amino acids. Germline lookup yields CDR1 SGHAT and CDR2 FQNNGV. Between the trimmed V and J ends, which lost 4 bases and 2 bases, there was a span of 12 bases. CDR3 DNA: TGTGCCAGCAGCTCTAGTTCGGGAACTGGAAACACCATATATTTT. Amino acid sequence: CASSSSSGTGNTIYF.

This clone was seen just once. This sequence joins TRBV9 and TRBJ1-2; a weak D match, TRBD1 (6 bases). The V and J ends lost 4 bases and 5 bases respectively, with 15 bases between them. Per germline, CDR1 SGDLS and CDR2 YYNGEE. The CDR3 runs 14 residues. Here the CDR3 DNA reads TGTGCCAGCAGCCCCCGGACAGCCACGTATGGCTACACCTTC. Encoded protein: CASSPRTATYGYTF.

This clone was observed a handful of times. This rearrangement joins TRBV11-3 to TRBJ2-1; no clear D gene. The CDR3 contains 16 residues. Germline loops: CDR1 SGHNT, CDR2 YENEEA. The V end was cut by 1 base, the J end by 0 bases, with 10 bases between. Here the CDR3 DNA reads TGTGCCAGCAGCTTAGGCCCACCGAGCTCCTACAATGAGCAGTTCTTC. It specifies CASSLGPPSSYNEQFF.

The chain combines TRBV6-5 with TRBJ1-2, with 7 bases aligning to TRBD1. The V and J ends lost 4 bases and 1 base, in that order; junction bases with no gene match: 6. The CDR3 contains 15 residues. Germline V gives CDR1 MNHEY, CDR2 SVGAGI. The CDR3 region has the DNA TGTGCCAGCAGTTCTCGGGGACAGAGTAACTATGGCTACACCTTC. Translating gives CASSSRGQSNYGYTF.

The chain combines TRBV2 with TRBJ1-1, with D hard to call. CDR1 is SNHLY, CDR2 FYNNEI, per germline. V was pared by 4 bases and J by 5 bases, with 11 bases between. The CDR3 extends over 13 amino acids. Written as DNA, the CDR3 is TGTGCCAGCAGTGGAGGCGCGGGGACTGAAGCTTTCTTT. The encoded protein is CASSGGAGTEAFF.

V gene TRBV19 combines with J gene TRBJ2-3; D may be TRBD2 (5 bases). Per the germline V gene, CDR1 is LNHDA and CDR2 is SQIVND (reference sequence). The CDR3 consists of 14 residues. V lost 6 bases, J lost 6 bases, and 16 bases lay in between. DNA for the CDR3: TGTGCCAGTAGGATGACCCTCCGGGGTGATACGCAGTATTTT. This encodes CASRMTLRGDTQYF.

This chain joins TRBV5-1 and TRBJ2-7, with D perhaps TRBD1 (5 bases). Trimming stripped 3 bases from V and 2 bases from J, with 12 bases between. Germline V lookup: CDR1 SGHRS, CDR2 YFSETQ. The CDR3 is made up of 14 amino acids. CDR3 amino acids: CASSYRPGTYEQYF. The CDR3 region has the DNA TGCGCCAGCAGCTATCGTCCAGGGACCTACGAGCAGTACTTC.